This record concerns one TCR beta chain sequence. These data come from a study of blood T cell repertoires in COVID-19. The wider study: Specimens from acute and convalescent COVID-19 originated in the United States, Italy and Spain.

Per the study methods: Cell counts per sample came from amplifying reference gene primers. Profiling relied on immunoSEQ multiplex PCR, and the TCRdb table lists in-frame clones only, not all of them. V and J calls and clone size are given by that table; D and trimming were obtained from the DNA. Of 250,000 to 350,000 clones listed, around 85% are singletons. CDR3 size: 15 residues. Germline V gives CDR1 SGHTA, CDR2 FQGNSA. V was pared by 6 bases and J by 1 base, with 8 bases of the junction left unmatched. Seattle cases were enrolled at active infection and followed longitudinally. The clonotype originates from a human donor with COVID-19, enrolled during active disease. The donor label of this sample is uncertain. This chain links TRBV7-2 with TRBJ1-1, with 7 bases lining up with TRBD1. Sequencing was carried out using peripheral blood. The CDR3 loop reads CASRVDRVGNTEAFF. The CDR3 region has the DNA TGTGCCAGCAGAGTAGACAGGGTGGGGAACACTGAAGCTTTCTTT. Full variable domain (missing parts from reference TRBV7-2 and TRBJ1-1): GAGVSQSPSNKVTEKGKDVELRCDPISGHTALYWYRQSLGQGLEFLIYFQGNSAPDKSGLPSDRFSAERTGGSVSTLTIQRTQQEDSAVYLCASRVDRVGNTEAFFGQGTRLTVV.